The present T cell receptor (beta chain) was sequenced within a study of shared clonotypes between healthy human individuals (dated by TCRdb to about 2020). Regarding the complete study: The cohort included a few men and a couple of women between 18 and 49 years of age. Per donor, three plates each were used for CD4 naive and CD4 memory, two for CD8 naive, and one for CD8 memory. Blood TCR repertoires of about 5 healthy adults were deeply sequenced to estimate repertoire size and the extent of clonotype sharing between individuals. To increase sequencing depth and limit assay-specific biases, different laboratories used diverse techniques to prepare libraries and sequence TCR repertoires. Per donor, leukapheresis produced somewhere between about 0.94 and 10 billion PBMCs.

The sample holds one count of this clone. It has no known antigen specificity. No per-base quality is available; no much larger clone lies one base away. The same CDR3 also results from other DNA sequences found in this sample. Overall study results and their limits: Only blood was sampled, and tissue TCR repertoires likely differ from those in blood. Larger estimated clonotype richness was generally found for naive subsets than for memory subsets. The genetic and exposure-history diversity represented was limited by the small number of donors. Rarefaction of sorted-subset datasets indicated incomplete sequencing despite the large sequencing depth. Pairwise subsampling indicated that sequencing depth was expected to affect the degree of clonotype sharing among donors. Compared with non-shared clonotypes, the clonotypes found in all four sorted-subset donors had higher generation probabilities. Sharing across several donors was observed for about 5% of naive CD4, 3.5% of naive CD8, over 2% of memory CD4, and approximately 0.41% of memory CD8 clonotypes.

The V and J ends are trimmed by 2 bases and 0 bases, leaving 7 bases between them. CDR1 and CDR2, per the germline V gene, are MGHRA and YSYEKL. The cysteine opens and the phenylalanine closes a CDR3 of 14 amino acids. Only the CDR3 DNA stays, 42 bases, in frame from base 1. Using the deep immunoSEQ assay, multiplex PCR amplified TCR CDR3 regions from genomic DNA. For each cell subset, the extracted genomic DNA was distributed evenly across all wells of several immunoSEQ 96-well plates, and each plate served as one replicate. Each replicate PCR for sorted subsets received about 220 ng genomic DNA, equal to roughly 33,000 T cell genomes. Purified libraries were measured with a Qubit 3.0 fluorometer, size-checked on a Bioanalyzer 2100, and measured again with the KAPA Library Quantification kit. Each immunoSEQ 96-well plate was sequenced on its own single-read 150-cycle Illumina NextSeq 550 flow cell. On the study's bioinformatics: Because the immunoSEQ output included only junctional sequences and no quality scores, the filtering could not be the same as the filtering used for full-length reads. Sequences were annotated with PyIR, a Python wrapper for IgBLAST v1.9, and V/J genes and CDR3 were assigned using IMGT germline references. Reads were filtered out if the reads had weak V/J assignments (E-value above 1e-6), no CDR3, stop codons, out-of-frame junctions, or ambiguous translated residues. A V3J clonotype was defined by an identical inferred V gene, J gene, and CDR3 amino acid sequence. Percentage overlap between repertoires was calculated by dividing the number of shared unique clonotypes by the size of the smaller repertoire. Three approaches were used to assess repertoire richness: RTK rarefaction, the Chao1 estimator, and Recon v2.1 estimates of unobserved clonotypes. For all TCRbeta clonotypes obtained by the gDNA method from a handful of donors, generation probabilities were computed with OLGA. TCRdb took this table from immuneACCESS and kept in-frame rearrangements with V and J called. Such tables lack part of the clones; where checked against another copy, unresolved V genes explain under half of the gap, and the rest is unexplained. V and J calls and clone size are as listed in that table; D and trimming were resolved from the DNA. The sample includes some 2 million clones, with about 95% observed a single time. The ten largest clones capture 1.2% of the sample.

CD8 naive samples were CD45RO-negative cells positively selected for CCR7, giving a CD45RA+CCR7+ population that excluded TemRA cells. The donors were healthy, HIV-negative adults who had no recently reported acute infections or vaccinations. Only Caucasian adults living in Nashville, Tennessee, USA were represented among the donors. Blood was collected by leukapheresis, and PBMCs were isolated by Ficoll-Histopaque density gradient centrifugation and then cryopreserved in liquid nitrogen vapor phase. Purity and quantity of every magnetically sorted T cell population were checked by analytical flow cytometry. From each sorted fraction, genomic DNA was isolated and quantified by UV absorbance on a Nanodrop 2000c.

The sequence was obtained from a man younger than 35 in good health. The sample comprised naive CD8+ T cells sorted from blood. The cell subset or site label here, explained by the study, means: CD45RA+CCR7+. The sequence links TRBV4-1 to TRBJ2-5, with no reliable assignment of the D segment. For the CDR3, the sequence is CASSQLGNQETQYF. The bases read TGCGCCAGCAGCCAACTGGGGAACCAAGAGACCCAGTACTTC.